This is a list of T cell receptor beta chains from one sample in a study of T-cell memory formation after mild COVID-19. TCRdb itself ran the 5' RACE reads through MiXCR, one entry per CDR3 protein. The table records about 30,000 distinct CDR3 sequences, 10% to 15% of them present only once. What was sequenced was PBMCs or a T cell subset sorted from them (not recorded which). The receptors were gathered from an adult woman who had mild COVID-19 (a few samples of this study predate the infection). Cell type and time point are not known. The CDR3 runs from the conserved cysteine through the conserved F or W. Fields, in order: J gene, D gene, clone size, V gene, CDR3 length, CDR3 DNA, CDR3 protein. The D gene is left open where the match is weak. Clone size is not always given. Where it is, it says once, few, many or a class for expanded clones.

J gene: TRBJ1-1; D gene: -; clone size: many; V gene: TRBV20-1; CDR3 length: 11; CDR3 DNA: TGCAGTGCCAGGGTTTCCGCTGAAGCTTTCTTT; CDR3 protein: CSARVSAEAFF
J gene: TRBJ1-2; D gene: TRBD1; clone size: many; V gene: TRBV30; CDR3 length: 13; CDR3 DNA: TGTGCCTGCCTAACAGGGGTAATCTATGGCTACACCTTC; CDR3 protein: CACLTGVIYGYTF
J gene: TRBJ2-4; D gene: TRBD2; clone size: many; V gene: TRBV11-3; CDR3 length: 13; CDR3 DNA: TGTGCCAGCAGTTATGCTGGGGGGGACATTCAGTACTTC; CDR3 protein: CASSYAGGDIQYF
J gene: TRBJ1-2; D gene: TRBD1; clone size: many; V gene: TRBV3-1; CDR3 length: 16; CDR3 DNA: TGTGCCAGCAGCCTAAAGACAGGGGTTAAAGACTATGGCTACACCTTC; CDR3 protein: CASSLKTGVKDYGYTF
J gene: TRBJ1-1; D gene: -; clone size: many; V gene: TRBV11-1; CDR3 length: 15; CDR3 DNA: TGTGCCAGCAGCCCCTCCGGGACTGGAAACACTGAAGCTTTCTTT; CDR3 protein: CASSPSGTGNTEAFF
J gene: TRBJ2-7; D gene: -; clone size: many; V gene: TRBV5-1; CDR3 length: 12; CDR3 DNA: TGCGCCAGCAGCTCGTCAGGGCACGAGCAGTACTTC; CDR3 protein: CASSSSGHEQYF
J gene: TRBJ2-5; D gene: -; clone size: many; V gene: TRBV10-2; CDR3 length: 13; CDR3 DNA: TGCGCCAGCACCCCCTCTTACCAAGAGACCCAGTACTTC; CDR3 protein: CASTPSYQETQYF
J gene: TRBJ1-4; D gene: -; clone size: many; V gene: TRBV20-1; CDR3 length: 14; CDR3 DNA: TGCAGTGCTAGCAGTGGTCGGATCCTTGAAAAACTGTTTTTT; CDR3 protein: CSASSGRILEKLFF
J gene: TRBJ2-2; D gene: -; clone size: -; V gene: TRBV5-1; CDR3 length: 14; CDR3 DNA: TGCGCCAGCAGCTCCCCCACAAACACCGGGGAGCTGTTTTTT; CDR3 protein: CASSSPTNTGELFF
J gene: TRBJ2-5; D gene: -; clone size: many; V gene: TRBV19; CDR3 length: 16; CDR3 DNA: TGTGCCAGTAGTATAGATTTGCGGGGGCGGCAAGAGACCCAGTACTTC; CDR3 protein: CASSIDLRGRQETQYF
J gene: TRBJ2-7; D gene: -; clone size: many; V gene: TRBV10-3; CDR3 length: 13; CDR3 DNA: TGTGCCATCAGTGTTGAGAGAAACTACGAGCAGTACTTC; CDR3 protein: CAISVERNYEQYF
J gene: TRBJ2-5; D gene: TRBD2; clone size: -; V gene: TRBV7-9; CDR3 length: 13; CDR3 DNA: TGTGCCAGCAGCCCTCGGGAGGGAGAGACCCAGTACTTC; CDR3 protein: CASSPREGETQYF
J gene: TRBJ2-2; D gene: -; clone size: many; V gene: TRBV24-1; CDR3 length: 15; CDR3 DNA: TGTGCCACCAGCGACCAGGGCGAGGACACCGGGGAGCTGTTTTTT; CDR3 protein: CATSDQGEDTGELFF
J gene: TRBJ2-1; D gene: TRBD2; clone size: many; V gene: TRBV7-9; CDR3 length: 16; CDR3 DNA: TGTGCCAGCAGCCCATGGCGGGAGGGCCGGTACAATGAGCAGTTCTTC; CDR3 protein: CASSPWREGRYNEQFF
J gene: TRBJ1-5; D gene: TRBD1; clone size: many; V gene: TRBV5-1; CDR3 length: 16; CDR3 DNA: TGCGCCAGCAGCCCCAAGGACAGGGAGGCCAATCAGCCCCAGCATTTT; CDR3 protein: CASSPKDREANQPQHF
J gene: TRBJ1-1; D gene: -; clone size: many; V gene: TRBV6-1; CDR3 length: 15; CDR3 DNA: TGTGCCAGCAGTGAAGCGTTTTACAGGAACGCTGAAGCTTTCTTT; CDR3 protein: CASSEAFYRNAEAFF
J gene: TRBJ2-3; D gene: TRBD2; clone size: medium-sized; V gene: TRBV5-1; CDR3 length: 16; CDR3 DNA: TGCGCCAGCAGCTTTTCTAGCGGGAGGATTACAGATACGCAGTATTTT; CDR3 protein: CASSFSSGRITDTQYF
J gene: TRBJ1-1; D gene: -; clone size: medium-sized; V gene: TRBV12-3/TRBV12-4; CDR3 length: 13; CDR3 DNA: TGTGCCAGCAGTCCCGGGGCGCGGACTGAAGCTTTCTTT; CDR3 protein: CASSPGARTEAFF